This entry lists 30 T cell receptor beta chains sequenced from one sample in a study of T cell repertoires in cytomegalovirus infection. TCRdb analysed the reads with MiXCR anew, one entry per CDR3 protein. The sample contains just under 500,000 distinct CDR3 sequences, 30% to 40% of which appear only once. No antigens are known for them. The input for sequencing was cultured PBMCs, taken from culture after CMV antigen stimulation. The receptors originated from a human donor in good health (CMV status not recorded). Some clones in this sample may be carry-over from other donors' samples.

There are many counts of this clonotype. This chain links TRBV7-2 with TRBJ2-1; possibly TRBD1 for D (5 bases). Looked up from germline, CDR1 is SGHTA and CDR2 is FQGNSA. This CDR3 region has 16 residues. V shed 1 base and J shed 7 bases, with 17 bases lying between them. The CDR3 sequence is CASSLGTWGLENEQFF. The DNA of the CDR3 is TGTGCCAGCAGCTTAGGGACCTGGGGCCTCGAGAATGAGCAGTTCTTC.

This clonotype was counted many times. The chain combines TRBV7-3 with TRBJ2-7; 8 bases are shared with TRBD2. Germline V gene lookup returns CDR1 SGHTA and CDR2 FQGTGA. The CDR3 extends over 15 amino acids. V dropped 2 bases and J dropped 0; count of bases not matched to a gene: 3. The CDR3 nucleotides read TGTGCCAGCAGCTTAGCGGGAGGTATCTCCTACGAGCAGTACTTC. It translates to CASSLAGGISYEQYF.

This clonotype has just a few counts. CDR3 DNA: TGTGCCAGCAGCTCGTCGACTAGCGGGTTAAGCCTAGCCAAAAACATTCAGTACTTC. This sequence encodes CASSSSTSGLSLAKNIQYF. The chain joins TRBV7-2 to TRBJ2-4, with TRBD2 matching over 10 bases. The V segment lost 4 bases and the J segment 0 bases; nucleotides outside the gene matches: 12. CDR1 is SGHTA, CDR2 FQGNSA, per germline. This CDR3 comprises 19 residues.

The chain links TRBV7-6 to TRBJ2-1; D call uncertain. Germline CDR1 SGHVS, CDR2 FNYEAQ. This CDR3 comprises 17 residues. With 1 base removed from V and 0 bases from J, the gap between germline ends came to 13 bases. The CDR3 here is CASSLGGRTSSYNEQFF. CDR3 nucleotides: TGTGCCAGCAGCTTAGGTGGCCGTACGAGCTCCTACAATGAGCAGTTCTTC.

This clonotype has more than one count but fewer than ten. The chain joins TRBV28 to TRBJ1-1; no firm D call. The V end was cut by 3 bases, the J end by 5 bases, with 16 bases between. The CDR3 extends over 15 amino acids. Germline loops: CDR1 MDHEN, CDR2 SYDVKM. DNA of the CDR3: TGTGCCAGCAGTTTTCCGGTCCCTGAGAAGACTGAAGCTTTCTTT. As protein: CASSFPVPEKTEAFF.

The genes are TRBV24-1 and TRBJ2-2, with D tentatively TRBD1 or TRBD2 (6 bases each). Trimming took off 5 bases at V and 4 bases at J, with 10 bases between the two ends. CDR3 size: 14 residues. Per germline, CDR1 KGHDR and CDR2 SFDVKD. In DNA form, the CDR3 reads TGTGCCACCAGTGGGGGGGCGATCACCGGGGAGCTGTTTTTT. Translated, it gives CATSGGAITGELFF.

The V call is TRBV19, the J call TRBJ2-1; 7 positions agree with TRBD2. CDR3 length equals 15 residues. Germline V lookup: CDR1 LNHDA, CDR2 SQIVND (reference sequence). V dropped 3 bases and J dropped 4; count of bases not matched to a gene: 6. The CDR3 DNA reads TGTGCCAGTAGTATCGCGGGAGAACGGTACAATGAGCAGTTCTTC. Its translation: CASSIAGERYNEQFF. The entire variable domain, with the rest obtained from reference TRBV19 and TRBJ2-1, is as follows: DGGITQSPKYLFRKEGQNVTLSCEQNLNHDAMYWYRQDPGQGLRLIYYSQIVNDFQKGDIAEGYSVSREKKESFPLTVTSAQKNPTAFYLCASSIAGERYNEQFFGPGTRLTVL.

This clonotype was detected many times. This rearrangement joins TRBV7-8 to TRBJ2-5, with D unclear. Between the trimmed V and J ends, which lost 4 bases and 3 bases, there was a span of 15 bases. Germline V gene data show CDR1 as SGHVS and CDR2 as FQNEAQ. The CDR3 sequence is 15 residues long. The CDR3 DNA reads as TGTGCCAGCAGCTCTCCTTGGACGCGTAAAGAGACCCAGTACTTC. Its translation is CASSSPWTRKETQYF. The full variable domain, rest sourced from reference TRBV7-8 and TRBJ2-5, is GAGVSQSPRYKVAKRGQDVALRCDPISGHVSLFWYQQALGQGPEFLTYFQNEAQLDKSGLPSDRFFAERPEGSVSTLKIQRTQQEDSAVYLCASSSPWTRKETQYFGPGTRLLVL.

V gene TRBV27 combines with J gene TRBJ2-1; TRBD2 is a possible D gene (6 bases). Deletions cut 6 bases from V and 1 base from J, with 13 bases between. Germline CDR1 and CDR2: MNHEY and SMNVEV (reference sequence). This CDR3 is built from 15 residues. The CDR3, as DNA: TGTGCCAGCAGCCCAAGCGGGCCATCCTACAATGAGCAGTTCTTC. This translates into CASSPSGPSYNEQFF.

This clonotype showed up just once. The V and J genes are TRBV6-5 and TRBJ1-3; no clear D. The CDR3 runs 16 residues. In germline, CDR1 is MNHEY, CDR2 SVGAGI. The V end was cut by 5 bases, the J end by 0 bases, with 14 bases between. The chain's CDR3 is CASSPRSGFSGNTIYF. In DNA form, the CDR3 reads TGTGCCAGCAGTCCCCGAAGTGGATTCTCTGGAAACACCATATATTTT.

This clonotype was detected a few times. The CDR3 nucleotides read TGTGCCAGTAGTAAAGGACTAGCGGGAGCAAGGGGACAGGCAGATACGCAGTATTTT. It codes for CASSKGLAGARGQADTQYF. J is TRBJ2-3 and V is TRBV19; 13 positions agree with TRBD2. This CDR3 is 19 amino acids long. With V trimmed by 4 bases and J by 4 bases, 14 bases remained unmatched. Germline CDR1 reads LNHDA; CDR2 reads SQIVND (reference sequence).

This clonotype occurred many times. The J gene is TRBJ2-1, the V gene TRBV7-2; the D call may be TRBD1 or TRBD2 (5 bases each). The CDR3 spans 15 residues. The V end was cut by 0 bases, the J end by 3 bases, with 9 bases between. Germline CDR1 and CDR2: SGHTA and FQGNSA. CDR3 nucleotides: TGTGCCAGCAGCTTAGCGGGGACGGACTACAATGAGCAGTTCTTC. Residues: CASSLAGTDYNEQFF.

This rearrangement joins TRBV2 to TRBJ2-1; weak D call: TRBD2 (7 bases). CDR1 is SNHLY, CDR2 FYNNEI, per germline. Trimming took 5 bases from V and 9 from J, leaving 23 bases between them. The CDR3 covers 16 residues. The CDR3 nucleotides read TGTGCCAGCAGTAGTCTGACTAGCAGTCAAGGGGGTGAGCAGTTCTTC. As protein: CASSSLTSSQGGEQFF.

The chain couples TRBV20-1 to TRBJ1-1; a weak D match, TRBD1 (6 bases). CDR1 is DFQATT, CDR2 SNEGSKA, per germline (reference sequence). V lost 2 bases, J lost 1 base, and 23 bases lay in between. The CDR3 is made up of 18 amino acids. The CDR3: CSARWGRGRLARNTEAFF. The CDR3 bases are TGCAGTGCTAGATGGGGGCGCGGGAGGTTGGCCCGGAACACTGAAGCTTTCTTT.

The chain employs TRBV7-2 and TRBJ2-4; weak D call: TRBD1 (6 bases). The V end lost 5 bases, the J end lost 7 bases, and 9 bases lay between the germline ends. CDR1 SGHTA and CDR2 FQGNSA come from the germline V gene. The CDR3 is 12 amino acids. CDR3: CASSLDRNIQYF. CDR3 coding DNA: TGTGCCAGCAGCCTCGACAGGAACATTCAGTACTTC.

This clonotype was seen a handful of times. This rearrangement joins TRBV7-2 to TRBJ1-2; no reliable D call. CDR1 SGHTA and CDR2 FQGNSA come from the germline V gene. The CDR3 runs to 12 residues. V dropped 1 base and J dropped 10 bases, with 10 bases sitting between them. CDR3: CASSLGQELYTF. DNA for the CDR3: TGTGCCAGCAGCTTAGGGCAAGAGCTCTACACCTTC.

V is TRBV19 and J is TRBJ1-1, with D tentatively TRBD1 (5 bases). Germline CDR1 reads LNHDA; CDR2 reads SQIVND (reference sequence). The CDR3 has 14 amino acids. V shed 5 bases and J shed 4 bases, with 14 bases lying between them. CDR3 nucleotide sequence: TGTGCCAGTAGTCGAACCGGGGCTGGCACTGAAGCTTTCTTT. Protein sequence: CASSRTGAGTEAFF.

The V call is TRBV19, the J call TRBJ2-2, with a weak D call TRBD1 (5 bases). V was trimmed by 3 bases and J by 8 bases, leaving 16 bases between them. The CDR3 loop spans 15 amino acids. Germline CDR1 is LNHDA and CDR2 is SQIVND (reference sequence). In DNA form, the CDR3 reads TGTGCCAGTAGTATTAATACGGGCAGGGTAGGGGAGCTGTTTTTT. It is translated as CASSINTGRVGELFF.

V gene TRBV6-2 or TRBV6-3 combines with J gene TRBJ2-1; TRBD2 matches 7 bases. Germline V gene lookup returns CDR1 MNHEY and CDR2 SVGEGT. V was pared by 7 bases and J by 7 bases, with 10 bases of the junction left unmatched. The CDR3 sequence is 14 residues long. CDR3 amino acids: CASTRRLAVNEQFF. The CDR3 region has the DNA TGTGCCAGCACCAGACGTCTAGCGGTAAATGAGCAGTTCTTC.

This clonotype was counted a few times. The rearrangement uses TRBV7-8 and TRBJ1-6, with 8 bases aligning to TRBD1. V trimming: 3 bases; J trimming: 6 bases; junction bases outside the gene matches: 4. The CDR3 has 15 amino acids. Germline lookup yields CDR1 SGHVS and CDR2 FQNEAQ. The CDR3 region has the DNA TGTGCCAGCAGCTTTACAGGGGGTTTTAATTCACCCCTCCACTTT. It encodes CASSFTGGFNSPLHF.

The gene calls are TRBV25-1 and TRBJ1-1; D is undetermined. Germline loops: CDR1 MGHDK, CDR2 SYGVNS. The V gene lost 7 bases and the J gene lost 6 bases, with 27 bases spanning the gap. The CDR3 covers 17 residues. CDR3 region: CASKPLSRRGGDAEAFF. The CDR3 region has the DNA TGTGCCAGCAAGCCGCTCAGTAGAAGAGGTGGAGACGCTGAAGCTTTCTTT.

This clonotype was observed at least ten times. The rearrangement links TRBV7-6 to TRBJ1-3, with D possibly being TRBD1 (5 bases). CDR1 is SGHVS, CDR2 FNYEAQ, per germline. Trimming cost V 5 bases and J 0 bases, with 14 bases left between them. There are 16 residues in the CDR3. The CDR3 reads CASSPRDLRSGNTIYF. DNA of the CDR3: TGTGCCAGCAGCCCCCGGGACCTTCGCTCTGGAAACACCATATATTTT. Combining the CDR3 with reference TRBV7-6 and TRBJ1-3 gives the whole variable domain GAGVSQSPRYKVTKRGQDVALRCDPISGHVSLYWYRQALGQGPEFLTYFNYEAQQDKSGLPNDRFSAERPEGSISTLTIQRTEQRDSAMYRCASSPRDLRSGNTIYFGEGSWLTVV.

The chain recombines TRBV7-2 with TRBJ2-1; D is uncertain. The CDR3 loop spans 15 amino acids. The germline V and J ends were trimmed by 5 bases and 4 bases, with 15 bases remaining between them. Germline V gene lookup returns CDR1 SGHTA and CDR2 FQGNSA. This CDR3 reads CASSHSMRGYNEQFF. The CDR3 nucleotides are TGTGCCAGCAGCCACAGTATGCGCGGTTACAATGAGCAGTTCTTC. The full variable domain, with the rest looked up from reference TRBV7-2 and TRBJ2-1, is GAGVSQSPSNKVTEKGKDVELRCDPISGHTALYWYRQSLGQGLEFLIYFQGNSAPDKSGLPSDRFSAERTGGSVSTLTIQRTQQEDSAVYLCASSHSMRGYNEQFFGPGTRLTVL.

The chain carries TRBV4-1 and TRBJ2-5; a possible D gene is TRBD2 (6 bases). V lost 0 bases, J lost 4 bases, and 15 bases lay in between. This CDR3 has 16 amino acids. In germline, CDR1 is MGHRA, CDR2 YSYEKL. CDR3 sequence (DNA): TGCGCCAGCAGCCAAGAGTTAGCGGAGCGAGGAGAGACCCAGTACTTC. Residues: CASSQELAERGETQYF.

This clonotype was found a few times. V usage is TRBV4-3 and J usage is TRBJ2-3; D not certain. Germline-derived CDR1 and CDR2 are LGHNA and YSLEER. Trimming took 1 base from V and 9 from J, leaving 11 bases between them. The CDR3 covers 13 residues. The CDR3 coding sequence is TGCGCCAGCAGCCAAGGACAAGGCATCACGCAGTATTTT. This sequence encodes CASSQGQGITQYF.

The genes are TRBV12-3 or TRBV12-4 and TRBJ1-2; 7 bases match TRBD1. J lost 1 base, V lost 3 bases, and 5 bases had no gene match. This CDR3 has 15 residues. CDR3 region: CASSLGQIFNYGYTF. DNA for the CDR3: TGTGCCAGCAGTTTGGGACAGATATTTAACTATGGCTACACCTTC.

This sequence joins TRBV11-2 and TRBJ2-3; D is uncertain. CDR1 is SGHAT, CDR2 FQNNGV, per germline. The CDR3 runs 12 residues. Trimming pared 5 bases from V and 5 bases from J, leaving 8 bases between. Here the CDR3 DNA reads TGTGCCAGCAGCCCATGGGGAGATACGCAGTATTTT. It is translated as CASSPWGDTQYF.

J is TRBJ1-2 and V is TRBV6-1, with 7 bases matching TRBD1. Per germline, CDR1 MNHNS and CDR2 SASEGT. This CDR3 has 14 residues. V shed 5 bases and J 8 bases; nucleotides not matched to a gene: 11. The CDR3 region is CASSRMSDREGYTF. In nucleotides, the CDR3 is TGTGCCAGCAGTCGGATGTCAGACAGGGAAGGCTACACCTTC.

The V and J genes are TRBV19 and TRBJ2-7, with unresolved D. The V end was cut by 6 bases, the J end by 3 bases, with 15 bases between. CDR3 size: 14 residues. The germline V gene has CDR1 LNHDA and CDR2 SQIVND (reference sequence). The CDR3 is CASSLPGRGYEQYF. Written as DNA, the CDR3 is TGTGCCAGTAGCCTCCCGGGCCGAGGCTACGAGCAGTACTTC.

The chain has TRBV24-1 and TRBJ2-3; the match to TRBD2 covers 7 bases. With 3 bases clipped from V and 5 bases from J, the junction kept 1 base outside the gene matches. The CDR3 is 13 amino acids. Germline V gene data show CDR1 as KGHDR and CDR2 as SFDVKD. CDR3 in DNA: TGTGCCACCAGTGATCCGGGGGGAGATACGCAGTATTTT. It translates to CATSDPGGDTQYF.